This T cell receptor beta chain was sequenced during a study of Ad26.COV2.S vaccination and SARS-CoV-2 variants. This CDR3 spans 15 amino acids. Germline-derived CDR1 and CDR2 are KGHSH and LQKENI. V lost 6 bases and J lost 3; bases outside the gene matches: 7. Sequencing was performed with immunoSEQ multiplex PCR; in TCRdb, only in-frame clones are kept and a portion is missing. Of some 520,000 clones listed, approximately 90% are singletons. Sample treatment: around 19 received Ad26.COV2.S at low or high dose, single or two shots; 5 received placebo; per-sample allocation not given. Sampling was performed 63 days after the first vaccine or placebo injection. Vaccination used an Ad26 vector expressing Wuhan-strain SARS-CoV-2 spike.

The V and J genes are TRBV18 and TRBJ2-5; 10 bases agree with TRBD2. The sequence derives from a person between 18 and 65 years old who received the Ad26.COV2.S COVID-19 vaccine or a placebo. The specimen was peripheral blood, collected in a trial of Ad26.COV2.S vaccine versus placebo. CDR3 sequence reads: CASSWLSGREETQYF. CDR3 nucleotide sequence: TGTGCCAGCTCCTGGTTGAGCGGGAGGGAAGAGACCCAGTACTTC.